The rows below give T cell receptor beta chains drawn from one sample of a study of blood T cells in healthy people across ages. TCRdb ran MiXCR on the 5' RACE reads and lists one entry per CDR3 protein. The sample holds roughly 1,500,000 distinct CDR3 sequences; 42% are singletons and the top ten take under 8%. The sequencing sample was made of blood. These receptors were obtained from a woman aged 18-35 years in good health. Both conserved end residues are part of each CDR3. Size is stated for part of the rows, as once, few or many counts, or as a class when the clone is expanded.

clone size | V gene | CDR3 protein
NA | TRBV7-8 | CASSKTPYEQYF
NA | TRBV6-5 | CASSQYRNGVYGYTF
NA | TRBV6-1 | CASSAPREAFF
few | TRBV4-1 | CASSHPGQTTYEQYF
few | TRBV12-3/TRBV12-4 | CASNDYPTGDDGYTF
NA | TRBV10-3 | CAIGEATDTQYF
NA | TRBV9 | CASSVDGGGDRYEQYF
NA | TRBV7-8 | CVSSATAGYSYNEQFF
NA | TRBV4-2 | CASSPDPLDRSRGAPRAKNIQYF
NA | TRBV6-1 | CASSENGLAGVADTQYF
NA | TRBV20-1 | CSARTGGEGQPQHF
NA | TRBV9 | CASSGGVAMAGYTF
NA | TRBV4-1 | CAGSQPKTGLYEQYF
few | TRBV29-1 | CSVRQESYEQYF
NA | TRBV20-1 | CSAETGTSVYEQYF
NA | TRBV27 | CASSFTPAGEGETQYF